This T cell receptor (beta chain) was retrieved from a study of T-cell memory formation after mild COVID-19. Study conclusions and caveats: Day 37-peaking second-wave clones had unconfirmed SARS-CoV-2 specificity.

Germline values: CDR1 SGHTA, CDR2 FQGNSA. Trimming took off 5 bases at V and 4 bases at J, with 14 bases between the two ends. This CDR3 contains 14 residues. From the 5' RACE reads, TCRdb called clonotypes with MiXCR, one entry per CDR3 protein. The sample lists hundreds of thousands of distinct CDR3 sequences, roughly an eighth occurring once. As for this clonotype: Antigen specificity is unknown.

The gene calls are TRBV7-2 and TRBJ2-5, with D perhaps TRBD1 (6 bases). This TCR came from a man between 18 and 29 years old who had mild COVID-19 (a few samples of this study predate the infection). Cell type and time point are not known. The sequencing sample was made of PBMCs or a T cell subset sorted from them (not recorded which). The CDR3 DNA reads TGTGCCAGCAGCCCCCCAGGGGCCCGAGAGACCCAGTACTTC. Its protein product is CASSPPGARETQYF.